These T cell receptor beta chains were read from a single sample in a study of shared clonotypes between healthy human individuals. The protocol was immunoSEQ multiplex PCR, while the TCRdb copy is restricted to in-frame clones and leaves out a portion. The sample has approximately 2.5 million clones; roughly 92% are singletons. Specimen: naive CD4+ T cells sorted from blood. These receptors were taken from a man between 18 and 29 years old in good health. Both conserved end residues are part of each CDR3. A D gene is named only where the DNA matches it firmly. Clone size is shown for a subset of rows, as once, few, many or a class of expanded clone.

size,V,J,D,DNA,CDR3
-,TRBV29-1,TRBJ2-6,-,TGCAGCGTTGAGTCCCCAAATGGGGCAGGGGTTTTTGGGGCCAACGTCCTGACTTTC,CSVESPNGAGVFGANVLTF
few,TRBV19,TRBJ1-5,-,TGTGCCAGTAGTATAGATCGGGATCAGCCCCAGCATTTT,CASSIDRDQPQHF
-,TRBV9,TRBJ1-4,-,TGTGCCAGCAGCGTATCATTTAAGGGGCCCGCAACTAATGAAAAACTGTTTTTT,CASSVSFKGPATNEKLFF
-,TRBV5-1,TRBJ2-1,TRBD2,TGCGCCAGCAGCTTGATAGCTAGCGGGAGAAATGAGCAGTTCTTC,CASSLIASGRNEQFF
-,TRBV4-1,TRBJ2-5,-,TGCGCCAGCAGCCAACAGCTCCTCGCGAACCAAGAGACCCAGTACTTC,CASSQQLLANQETQYF
-,TRBV10-3,TRBJ1-2,-,TGTGCCATCAGTCCGACAGAGAACTATGGCTACACCTTC,CAISPTENYGYTF
-,TRBV10-3,TRBJ2-1,-,TGTGCCATCAGCCAAGGACTTGATAATGAGCAGTTCTTC,CAISQGLDNEQFF
-,TRBV7-9,TRBJ2-7,TRBD2,TGTGCCAGTACCGGGACTAGCGTCTCCTACGAGCAGTACTTC,CASTGTSVSYEQYF
-,TRBV11-3,TRBJ2-1,-,TGTGCCAGCAGCTTAGGAGGGGGGGGAACCTACAATGAGCAGTTCTTC,CASSLGGGGTYNEQFF
few,TRBV6-5,TRBJ1-5,-,TGTGCCAGCAGTAGAGGGGGGAAGAGCAATCAGCCCCAGCATTTT,CASSRGGKSNQPQHF
-,TRBV11-1,TRBJ2-7,TRBD1,TGTGCCAGCAGCCCCCGAGACAGGGGGTCCTACGAGCAGTACTTC,CASSPRDRGSYEQYF
-,TRBV5-6,TRBJ2-7,-,TGTGCCAGCAGCTCGGGGTCCTACGAGCAGTACTTC,CASSSGSYEQYF
-,TRBV7-2,TRBJ1-6,-,TGTGCCAGCAGCGTTTTACCGGGGGGTTCACCCCTCCACTTT,CASSVLPGGSPLHF
-,TRBV5-1,TRBJ1-4,-,TGCGCCAGCAGCGCCGAAGGGCTAGAGAATGAAAAACTGTTTTTT,CASSAEGLENEKLFF
-,TRBV28,TRBJ2-5,TRBD2,TGTGCCAGCAGTCCATCGGGGGGGGGTTTCGAGACCCAGTACTTC,CASSPSGGGFETQYF
-,TRBV11-3,TRBJ2-1,-,TGTGCCAGCAGCTTAAGGGGCGGAGGGTACAATGAGCAGTTCTTC,CASSLRGGGYNEQFF
-,TRBV28,TRBJ1-2,TRBD1,TGTGCCAGCAGTGCCGGGACAGCTAACTATGGCTACACCTTC,CASSAGTANYGYTF
-,TRBV7-2,TRBJ2-1,-,TGTGCCAGCAGCTTAGGGCCGGCAAAGAAGCAGTTCTTC,CASSLGPAKKQFF
once,TRBV6-1,TRBJ1-5,-,TGTGCCAGCAGTGCATTGTCAAGAAGCAATCAGCCCCAGCATTTT,CASSALSRSNQPQHF
-,TRBV7-9,TRBJ2-5,TRBD2,TGTGCCAGCAGCTTCGGTGGTAGCGGGAAGGAAGAGACCCAGTACTTC,CASSFGGSGKEETQYF
-,TRBV19,TRBJ2-6,TRBD1,TGTGCCAGTAGTGGACAGGGGAGCTCTGGGGCCAACGTCCTGACTTTC,CASSGQGSSGANVLTF
-,TRBV5-4,TRBJ2-7,TRBD1,TGTGCCAGCAGCCATGGACAGGGAATCGAGCAGTACTTC,CASSHGQGIEQYF
-,TRBV6-5,TRBJ1-2,-,TGTGCCAGCAGTTACGGACCGATTAACTATGGCTACACCTTC,CASSYGPINYGYTF
-,TRBV29-1,TRBJ1-2,TRBD1,TGCAGCGTATCGGGACAGCAGTATGGCTACACCTTC,CSVSGQQYGYTF
once,TRBV4-1,TRBJ1-1,TRBD1,TGCGCCAGCAGCCAGGCTGCGTCAGGGGGGGTCGGGAACACTGAAGCTTTCTTT,CASSQAASGGVGNTEAFF
-,TRBV28,TRBJ1-5,-,TGTGCCAGCAGTTCGTCTCAGGGGAGGAATCAGCCCCAGCATTTT,CASSSSQGRNQPQHF
-,TRBV5-6,TRBJ2-1,-,TGTGCCAGCAGCTTGGAGGGGGGCTGGTACGGATCTTTCTTC,CASSLEGGWYGSFF
-,TRBV5-1,TRBJ2-1,TRBD2,TGCGCCAGCAGCTCGACTAGCGGGCTATACAATGAGCAGTTCTTC,CASSSTSGLYNEQFF
-,TRBV9,TRBJ1-2,TRBD1,TGTGCCAGCAGCGGCTTGGGACAGGGAAATAACTATGGCTACACCTTC,CASSGLGQGNNYGYTF
-,TRBV28,TRBJ1-1,TRBD1,TGTGCCAGCCCGGGACAGGGTGGGGTCAACACTGAAGCTTTCTTT,CASPGQGGVNTEAFF
-,TRBV30,TRBJ1-2,-,TGTGCCTGGAGTCCAGTTCATGGCTACACCTTC,CAWSPVHGYTF
-,TRBV6-1,TRBJ1-5,-,TGTGCCAGCAGTGAAGCGATAGACGGGCTAGGGCCCCAGCATTTT,CASSEAIDGLGPQHF
-,TRBV4-1,TRBJ2-2,-,TGCGCCAGCAGCCGGCAAGGTATCGACACCGGGGAGCTGTTTTTT,CASSRQGIDTGELFF
few,TRBV30,TRBJ1-4,-,TGTGCCTGGAGTATGGGTGAAAAACTGTTTTTT,CAWSMGEKLFF
-,TRBV19,TRBJ1-1,-,TGTGCCAGTAGTAACTTCCCTCTGAACACTGAAGCTTTCTTT,CASSNFPLNTEAFF
once,TRBV18,TRBJ2-2,-,TGTGCCAGCTCACCACCGAGTAGCCTCGCTAACACCGGGGAGCTGTTTTTT,CASSPPSSLANTGELFF
-,TRBV28,TRBJ1-6,TRBD1,TGTGCCAGCAGTTACTTAGGGACAGGGGGAAATTCACCCCTCCACTTT,CASSYLGTGGNSPLHF
-,TRBV28,TRBJ2-7,TRBD2,TGTGCCAGCAGTTTAGCGGTAGCGGGGGTCTACGAGCAGTACTTC,CASSLAVAGVYEQYF
-,TRBV30,TRBJ2-5,-,TGTGCCTGGAGTGGACAGGAGACCCAGTACTTC,CAWSGQETQYF
once,TRBV5-8,TRBJ2-7,TRBD2,TGTGCCAGCAGCACTAGCGGGGGAATCCGCTACGAGCAGTACTTC,CASSTSGGIRYEQYF
-,TRBV6-1,TRBJ1-4,-,TGTGCCAGCAGTGGGGACAAGAGAGAAAAACTGTTTTTT,CASSGDKREKLFF
-,TRBV5-1,TRBJ1-1,-,TGCGCCAGCAGTTCTATCCAGGGATCCACTGAAGCTTTCTTT,CASSSIQGSTEAFF